The text below deals with one T cell receptor (beta chain). Antigen: not known. This entry belongs to a study of T cells in tuberculosis. Study results and caveats: Active tuberculosis patients had shorter CDR3-alpha; the beta difference was nonsignificant. Active tuberculosis alpha repertoires lay closer to GMM-specific TCRs than controls'.

Adolescents were screened for latent TB by skin test and IGRA. The method was immunoSEQ multiplex PCR; TCRdb's version includes in-frame clones alone and lacks a portion of them. Among roughly 34,000 clones, roughly 95% were seen once, and the ten largest hold roughly 2.3%. Trimming left V 0 bases short and J 1 base short, with 9 bases between. This CDR3 region has 15 residues. CDR1 and CDR2 from the germline V gene are KGHSH and LQKENI. The sequencing sample was made of PBMCs. This sequence joins TRBV18 and TRBJ1-1; D is perhaps TRBD1 (5 bases). The clonotype originates from a donor under 30 with latent tuberculosis or without tuberculosis infection. CDR3 amino acids: CASSPPAGKNTEAFF. The CDR3, as DNA: TGTGCCAGCTCACCACCGGCAGGGAAGAACACTGAAGCTTTCTTT.